The clone carrying this T cell receptor (beta chain) was seen many times. Antigen specificity is unknown. V lost 6 bases and J lost 4, with 16 bases in between. Germline values: CDR1 DFQATT, CDR2 SNEGSKA (reference sequence). This CDR3 contains 14 residues. In making TCR cDNA, 5'RACE template switching added a universal primer site and UMIs to it. A single record per CDR3 protein comes from TCRdb applying MiXCR to the 5' RACE reads. The sample gives about 580,000 distinct CDR3 sequences, about a sixth of which show up once; 17% is in the top ten. This sample was taken from a study of T cells after yellow fever vaccination. Looking at the study overall: When fractions had low cell numbers, they were prepared with SMART-Seq v4 Ultra Low Input. The study's findings and limits: The secondary T-cell response peaked on day 5, not day 15, but was weaker. Reappearing after the booster were most of the clones from primary vaccination (around 96% CD4, 88% CD8).

V and J are TRBV20-1 and TRBJ1-5, with D hard to call. The sequences come from PBMCs, collected 4 to 5 days after the first yellow fever vaccination. This clonotype originated in a man between 18 and 35 years old who received the YFV17D yellow fever vaccine. The CDR3 DNA reads as TGCAGTGCCCCCGCCGGACGGGAAAATCAGCCCCAGCATTTT. This codes for CSAPAGRENQPQHF.